This T cell receptor beta chain was captured by sequencing in a study of T cell changes during pregnancy in multiple sclerosis. Trimming took 4 bases from V and 0 from J, leaving 13 bases between them. The CDR3 is made up of 16 amino acids. Germline assignment: CDR1 KGHSH and CDR2 LQKENI. Assay: immunoSEQ multiplex PCR; the TCRdb copy retains only in-frame clones and omits some. The table has under 45,000 clones, 88% seen once. This chain joins TRBV18 and TRBJ1-5; D is unclear. This TCR was recovered from a female donor with multiple sclerosis, enrolled in a pregnancy study. The sample consisted of CD4+ T cells from peripheral blood mononuclear cells, taken in the second trimester of pregnancy. Here the CDR3 reads CASSRTSGYSNQPQHF. The DNA for the CDR3 is TGTGCCAGCTCACGCACTTCAGGTTATAGCAATCAGCCCCAGCATTTT.